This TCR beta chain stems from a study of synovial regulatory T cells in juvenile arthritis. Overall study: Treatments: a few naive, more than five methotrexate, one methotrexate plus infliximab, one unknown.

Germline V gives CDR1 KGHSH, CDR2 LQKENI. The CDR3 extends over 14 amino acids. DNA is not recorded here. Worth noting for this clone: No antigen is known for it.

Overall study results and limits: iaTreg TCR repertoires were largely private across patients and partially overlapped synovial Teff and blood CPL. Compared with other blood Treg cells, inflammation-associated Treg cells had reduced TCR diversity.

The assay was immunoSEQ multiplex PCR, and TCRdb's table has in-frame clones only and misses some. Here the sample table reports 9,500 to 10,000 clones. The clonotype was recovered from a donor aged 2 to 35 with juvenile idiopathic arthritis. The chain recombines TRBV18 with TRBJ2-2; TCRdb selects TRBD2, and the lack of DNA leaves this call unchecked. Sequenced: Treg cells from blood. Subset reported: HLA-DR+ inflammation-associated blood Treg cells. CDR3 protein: CASSPGRSTGELFF.